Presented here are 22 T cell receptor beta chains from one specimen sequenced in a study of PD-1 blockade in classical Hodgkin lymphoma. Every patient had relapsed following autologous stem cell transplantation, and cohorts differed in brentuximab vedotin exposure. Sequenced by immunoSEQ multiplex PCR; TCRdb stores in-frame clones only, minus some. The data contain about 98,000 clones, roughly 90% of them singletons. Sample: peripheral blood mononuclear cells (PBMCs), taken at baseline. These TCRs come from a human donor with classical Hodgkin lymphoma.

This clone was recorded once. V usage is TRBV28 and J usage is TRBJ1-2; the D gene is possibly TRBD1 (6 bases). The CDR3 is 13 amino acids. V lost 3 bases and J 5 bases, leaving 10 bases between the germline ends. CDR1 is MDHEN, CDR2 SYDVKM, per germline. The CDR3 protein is CASSFSGEYGYTF. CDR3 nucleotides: TGTGCCAGCAGTTTCTCAGGGGAATATGGCTACACCTTC.

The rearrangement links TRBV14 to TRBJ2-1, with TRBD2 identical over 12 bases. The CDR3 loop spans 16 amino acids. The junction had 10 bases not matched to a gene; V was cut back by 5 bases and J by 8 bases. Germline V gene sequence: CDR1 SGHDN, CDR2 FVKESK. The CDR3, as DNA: TGTGCCAGCAGCTCCGGACTAGCGGGGATCGTCTATGAGCAGTTCTTC. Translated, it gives CASSSGLAGIVYEQFF.

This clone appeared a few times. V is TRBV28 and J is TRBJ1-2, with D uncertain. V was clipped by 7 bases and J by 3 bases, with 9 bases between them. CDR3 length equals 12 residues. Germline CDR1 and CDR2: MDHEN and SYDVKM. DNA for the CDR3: TGTGCCAGCATGGCAGATCACTATGGCTACACCTTC. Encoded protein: CASMADHYGYTF.

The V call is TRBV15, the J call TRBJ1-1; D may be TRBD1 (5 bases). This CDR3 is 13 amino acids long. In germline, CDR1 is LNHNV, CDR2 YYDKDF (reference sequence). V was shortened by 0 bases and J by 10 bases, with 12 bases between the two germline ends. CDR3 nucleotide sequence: TGTGCCACCAGCAGAGACCAGGGTCTAGGAGCTTTCTTT. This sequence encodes CATSRDQGLGAFF.

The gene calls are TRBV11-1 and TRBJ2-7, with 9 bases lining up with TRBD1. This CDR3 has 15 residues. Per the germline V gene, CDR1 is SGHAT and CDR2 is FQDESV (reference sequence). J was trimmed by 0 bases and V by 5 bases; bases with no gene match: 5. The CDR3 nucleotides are TGTGCCAGCAGCCGACCGGGACAGGGCTCCTACGAGCAGTACTTC. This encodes CASSRPGQGSYEQYF.

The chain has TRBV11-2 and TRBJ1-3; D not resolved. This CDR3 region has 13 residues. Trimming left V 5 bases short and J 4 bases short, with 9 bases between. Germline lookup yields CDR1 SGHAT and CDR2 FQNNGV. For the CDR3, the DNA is TGTGCCAGCAGCACAGACGGCGGAAACACCATATATTTT. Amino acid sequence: CASSTDGGNTIYF.

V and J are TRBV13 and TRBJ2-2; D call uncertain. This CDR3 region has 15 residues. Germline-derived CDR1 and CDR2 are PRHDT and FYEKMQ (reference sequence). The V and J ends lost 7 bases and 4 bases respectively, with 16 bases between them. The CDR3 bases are TGTGCCAGCACCGAGGTTGGACGCTTCACCGGGGAGCTGTTTTTT. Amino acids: CASTEVGRFTGELFF.

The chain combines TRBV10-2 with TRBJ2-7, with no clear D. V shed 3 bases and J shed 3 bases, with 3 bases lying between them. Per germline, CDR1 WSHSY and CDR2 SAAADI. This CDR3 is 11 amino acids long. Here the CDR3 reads CASSDGYEQYF. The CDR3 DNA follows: TGCGCCAGCAGTGACGGCTACGAGCAGTACTTC.

Here the CDR3 reads CASSLALAEGGTDTQYF. DNA of the CDR3: TGTGCCAGCAGCTTAGCGCTAGCGGAGGGAGGCACAGATACGCAGTATTTT. The J gene is TRBJ2-3, the V gene TRBV11-1; 7 nucleotides match TRBD2. The CDR3 sequence is 17 residues long. Germline V lookup: CDR1 SGHAT, CDR2 FQDESV (reference sequence). V was pared by 0 bases and J by 1 base, with 7 bases of the junction left unmatched.

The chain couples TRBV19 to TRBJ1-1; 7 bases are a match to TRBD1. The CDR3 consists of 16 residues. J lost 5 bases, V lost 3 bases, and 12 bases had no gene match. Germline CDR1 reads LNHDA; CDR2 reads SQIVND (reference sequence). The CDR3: CASSIGQVSLITEAFF. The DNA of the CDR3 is TGTGCCAGTAGTATTGGACAGGTTAGTTTGATAACTGAAGCTTTCTTT.

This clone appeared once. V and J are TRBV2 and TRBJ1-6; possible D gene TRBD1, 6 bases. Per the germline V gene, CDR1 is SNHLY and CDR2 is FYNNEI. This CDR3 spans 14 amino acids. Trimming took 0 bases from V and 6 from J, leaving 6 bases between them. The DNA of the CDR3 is TGTGCCAGCAGTGAAGCCAGGGGTAATTCACCCCTCCACTTT. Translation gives CASSEARGNSPLHF.

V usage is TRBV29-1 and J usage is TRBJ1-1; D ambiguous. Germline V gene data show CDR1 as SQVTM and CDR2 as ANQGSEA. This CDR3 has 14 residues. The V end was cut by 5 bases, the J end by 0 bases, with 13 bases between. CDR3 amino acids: CSVTPGMLNTEAFF. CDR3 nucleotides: TGCAGCGTTACTCCGGGAATGTTGAACACTGAAGCTTTCTTT. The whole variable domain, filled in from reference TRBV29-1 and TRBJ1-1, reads SAVISQKPSRDICQRGTSLTIQCQVDSQVTMMFWYRQQPGQSLTLIATANQGSEATYESGFVIDKFPISRPNLTFSTLTVSNMSPEDSSIYLCSVTPGMLNTEAFFGQGTRLTVV.

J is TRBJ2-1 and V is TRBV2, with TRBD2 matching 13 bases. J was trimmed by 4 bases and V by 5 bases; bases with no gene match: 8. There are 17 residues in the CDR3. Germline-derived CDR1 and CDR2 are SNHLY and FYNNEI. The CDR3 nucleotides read TGTGCCAGCAGTCGGACTAGCGGGAGAGACCCTTACAATGAGCAGTTCTTC. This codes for CASSRTSGRDPYNEQFF.

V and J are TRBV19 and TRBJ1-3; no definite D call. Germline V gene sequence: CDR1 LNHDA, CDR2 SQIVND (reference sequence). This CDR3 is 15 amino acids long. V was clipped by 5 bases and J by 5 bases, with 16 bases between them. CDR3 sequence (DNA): TGTGCCAGTAGTCAAAGCACCGGGCCTCGAAACACCATATATTTT. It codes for CASSQSTGPRNTIYF.

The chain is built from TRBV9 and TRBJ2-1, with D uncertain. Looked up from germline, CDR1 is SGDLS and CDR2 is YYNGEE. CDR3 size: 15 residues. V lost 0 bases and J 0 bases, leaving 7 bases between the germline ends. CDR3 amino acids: CASSVAESSYNEQFF. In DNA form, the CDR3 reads TGTGCCAGCAGCGTAGCGGAGAGCTCCTACAATGAGCAGTTCTTC.

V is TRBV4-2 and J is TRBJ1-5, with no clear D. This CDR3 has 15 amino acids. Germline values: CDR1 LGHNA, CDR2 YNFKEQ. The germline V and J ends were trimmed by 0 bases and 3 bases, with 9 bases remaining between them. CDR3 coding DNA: TGTGCCAGCAGCCAAGAAGGGAGTCACAATCAGCCCCAGCATTTT. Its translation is CASSQEGSHNQPQHF.

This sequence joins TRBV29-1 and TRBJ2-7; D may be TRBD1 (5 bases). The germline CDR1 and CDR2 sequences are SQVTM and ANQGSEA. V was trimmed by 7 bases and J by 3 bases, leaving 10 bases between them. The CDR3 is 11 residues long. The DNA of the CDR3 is TGCAGCGCTATCCAGGGCTACGAGCAGTACTTC. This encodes CSAIQGYEQYF.

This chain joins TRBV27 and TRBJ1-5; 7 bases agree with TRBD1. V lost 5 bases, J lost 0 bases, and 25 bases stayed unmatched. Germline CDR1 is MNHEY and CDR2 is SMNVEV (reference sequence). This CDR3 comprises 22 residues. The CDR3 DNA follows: TGTGCCAGCAGTCCTGAGGACAGGTCAGGTTTTGCCGGTTCATATAGCAATCAGCCCCAGCATTTT. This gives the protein CASSPEDRSGFAGSYSNQPQHF.

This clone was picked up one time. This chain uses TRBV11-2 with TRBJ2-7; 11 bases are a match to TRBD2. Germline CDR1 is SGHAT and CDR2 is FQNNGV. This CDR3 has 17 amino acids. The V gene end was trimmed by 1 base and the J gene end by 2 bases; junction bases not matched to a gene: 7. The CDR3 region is CASSLGSTSGTAYEQYF. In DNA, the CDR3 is TGTGCCAGCAGCTTAGGTTCGACTAGCGGGACGGCCTACGAGCAGTACTTC.

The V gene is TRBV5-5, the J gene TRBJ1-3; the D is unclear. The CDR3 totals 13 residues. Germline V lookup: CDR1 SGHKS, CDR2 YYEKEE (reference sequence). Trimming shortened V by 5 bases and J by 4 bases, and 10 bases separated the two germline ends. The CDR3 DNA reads TGTGCCAGCAGGCAATCGGGGGGAAACACCATATATTTT. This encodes CASRQSGGNTIYF.

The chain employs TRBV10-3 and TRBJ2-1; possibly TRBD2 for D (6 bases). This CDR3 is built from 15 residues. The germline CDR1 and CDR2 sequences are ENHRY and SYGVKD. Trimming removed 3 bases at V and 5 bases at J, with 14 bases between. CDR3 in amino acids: CAISEPGLDNNEQFF. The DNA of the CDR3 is TGTGCCATCAGTGAACCGGGACTCGACAACAATGAGCAGTTCTTC.

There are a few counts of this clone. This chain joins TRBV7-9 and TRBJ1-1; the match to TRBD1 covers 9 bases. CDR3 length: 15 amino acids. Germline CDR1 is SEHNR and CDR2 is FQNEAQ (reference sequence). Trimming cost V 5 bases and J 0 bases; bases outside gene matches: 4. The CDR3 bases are TGTGCCAGCAGCCCTTGGACAGGGGTGAACACTGAAGCTTTCTTT. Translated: CASSPWTGVNTEAFF.